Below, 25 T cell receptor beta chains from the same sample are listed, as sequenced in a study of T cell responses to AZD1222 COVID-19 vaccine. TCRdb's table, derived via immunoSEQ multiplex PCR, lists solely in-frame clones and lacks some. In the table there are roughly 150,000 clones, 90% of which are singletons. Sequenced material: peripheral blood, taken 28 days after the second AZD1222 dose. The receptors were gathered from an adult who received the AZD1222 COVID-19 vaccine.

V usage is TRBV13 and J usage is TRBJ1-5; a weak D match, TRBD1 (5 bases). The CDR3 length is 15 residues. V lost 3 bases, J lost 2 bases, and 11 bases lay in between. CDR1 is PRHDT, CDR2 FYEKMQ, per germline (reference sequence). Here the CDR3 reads CASSLQGGGNQPQHF. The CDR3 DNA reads TGTGCCAGCAGCTTGCAGGGAGGCGGCAATCAGCCCCAGCATTTT.

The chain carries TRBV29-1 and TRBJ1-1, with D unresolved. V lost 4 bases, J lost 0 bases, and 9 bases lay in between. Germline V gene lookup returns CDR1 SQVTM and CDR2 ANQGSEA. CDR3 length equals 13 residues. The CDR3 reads CSVGRYMNTEAFF. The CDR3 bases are TGCAGCGTTGGGCGGTACATGAACACTGAAGCTTTCTTT.

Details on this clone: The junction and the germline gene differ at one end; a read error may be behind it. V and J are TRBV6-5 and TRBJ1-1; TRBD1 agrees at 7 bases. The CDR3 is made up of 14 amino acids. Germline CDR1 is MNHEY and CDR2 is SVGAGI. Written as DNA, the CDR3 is TGTGCCAGCAGTTACCAGGGGGAGGCAGGCACCCTCCTCTTT. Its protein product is CASSYQGEAGTLLF.

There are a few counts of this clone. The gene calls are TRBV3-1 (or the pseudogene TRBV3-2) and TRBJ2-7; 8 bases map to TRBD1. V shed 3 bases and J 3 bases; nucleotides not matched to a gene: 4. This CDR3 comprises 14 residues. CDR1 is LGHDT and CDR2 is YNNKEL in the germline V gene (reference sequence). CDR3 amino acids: CASSQTGVRYEQYF. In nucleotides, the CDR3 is TGTGCCAGCAGCCAGACAGGGGTCCGCTACGAGCAGTACTTC.

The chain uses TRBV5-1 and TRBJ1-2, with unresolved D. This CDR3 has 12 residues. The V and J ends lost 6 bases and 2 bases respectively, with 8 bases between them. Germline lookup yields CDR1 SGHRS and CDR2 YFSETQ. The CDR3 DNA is TGCGCCAGCAACGGAGGGAACTATGGCTACACCTTC. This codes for CASNGGNYGYTF. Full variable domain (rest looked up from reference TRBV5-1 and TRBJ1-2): KAGVTQTPRYLIKTRGQQVTLSCSPISGHRSVSWYQQTPGQGLQFLFEYFSETQRNKGNFPGRFSGRQFSNSRSEMNVSTLELGDSALYLCASNGGNYGYTFGSGTRLTVV.

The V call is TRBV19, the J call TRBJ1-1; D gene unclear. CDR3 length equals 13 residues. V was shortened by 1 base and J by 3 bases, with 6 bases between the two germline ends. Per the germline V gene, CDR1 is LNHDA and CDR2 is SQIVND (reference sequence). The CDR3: CASSIGADTEAFF. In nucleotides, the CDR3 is TGTGCCAGTAGTATAGGGGCGGACACTGAAGCTTTCTTT.

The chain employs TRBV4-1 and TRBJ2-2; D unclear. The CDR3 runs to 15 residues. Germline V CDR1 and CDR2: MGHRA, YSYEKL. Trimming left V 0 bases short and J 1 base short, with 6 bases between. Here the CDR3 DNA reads TGCGCCAGCAGCCAAGATCACATGAACACCGGGGAGCTGTTTTTT. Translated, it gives CASSQDHMNTGELFF.

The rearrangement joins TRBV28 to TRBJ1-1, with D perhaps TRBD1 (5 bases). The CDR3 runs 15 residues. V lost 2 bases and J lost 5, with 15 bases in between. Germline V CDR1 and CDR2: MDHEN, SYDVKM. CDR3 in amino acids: CASSLPQGIGTEAFF. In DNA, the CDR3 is TGTGCCAGCAGTTTACCCCAGGGAATCGGAACTGAAGCTTTCTTT.

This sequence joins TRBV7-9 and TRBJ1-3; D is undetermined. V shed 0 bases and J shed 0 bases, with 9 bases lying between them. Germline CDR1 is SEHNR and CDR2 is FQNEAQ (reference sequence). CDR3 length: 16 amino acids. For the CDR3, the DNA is TGTGCCAGCAGCTTAGCCCAGTCAAGCTCTGGAAACACCATATATTTT. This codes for CASSLAQSSSGNTIYF.

CDR3 protein: CASSLEPSSRSNSPLHF. The CDR3 DNA is TGCGCCAGCAGCTTGGAGCCCTCTAGCAGGTCTAATTCACCCCTCCACTTT. The chain carries TRBV5-1 and TRBJ1-6, with D unresolved. The CDR3 has 17 residues. Between the trimmed V and J ends, which lost 0 bases and 6 bases, there was a span of 16 bases. The germline V gene has CDR1 SGHRS and CDR2 YFSETQ.

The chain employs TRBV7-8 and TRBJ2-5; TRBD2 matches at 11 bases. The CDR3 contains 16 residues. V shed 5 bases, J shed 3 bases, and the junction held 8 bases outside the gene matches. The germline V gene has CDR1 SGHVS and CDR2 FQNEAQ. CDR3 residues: CASSPTLAGGKETQYF. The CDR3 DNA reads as TGTGCCAGCAGCCCAACCCTAGCGGGGGGTAAAGAGACCCAGTACTTC. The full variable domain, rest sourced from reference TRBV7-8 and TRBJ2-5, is GAGVSQSPRYKVAKRGQDVALRCDPISGHVSLFWYQQALGQGPEFLTYFQNEAQLDKSGLPSDRFFAERPEGSVSTLKIQRTQQEDSAVYLCASSPTLAGGKETQYFGPGTRLLVL.

The CDR3 nucleotides are TGTGCCAGCAGCGACCGGCCCGGGAGGTCTGAAAAACTGTTTTTT. Its translation: CASSDRPGRSEKLFF. The J gene is TRBJ1-4, the V gene TRBV9; D not resolved. Germline assignment: CDR1 SGDLS and CDR2 YYNGEE. This CDR3 is 15 amino acids long. V lost 3 bases and J lost 7, with 16 bases in between.

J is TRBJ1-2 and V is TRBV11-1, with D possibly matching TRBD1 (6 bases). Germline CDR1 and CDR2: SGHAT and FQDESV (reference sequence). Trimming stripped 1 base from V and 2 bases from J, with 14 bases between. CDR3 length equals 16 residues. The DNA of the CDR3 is TGTGCCAGCAGCTTAGACGGGAACAGGGAAAACTATGGCTACACCTTC. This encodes CASSLDGNRENYGYTF.

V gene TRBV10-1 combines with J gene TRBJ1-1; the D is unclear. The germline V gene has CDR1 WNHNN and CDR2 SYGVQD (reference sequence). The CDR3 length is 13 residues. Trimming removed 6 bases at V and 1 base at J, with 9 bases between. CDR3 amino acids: CASSYKANTEAFF. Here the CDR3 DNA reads TGCGCCAGCAGCTACAAGGCGAACACTGAAGCTTTCTTT.

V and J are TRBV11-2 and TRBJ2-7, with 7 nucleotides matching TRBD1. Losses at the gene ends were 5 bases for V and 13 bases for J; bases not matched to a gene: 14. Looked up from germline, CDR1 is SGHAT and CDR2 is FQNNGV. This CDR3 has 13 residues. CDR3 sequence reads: CASSPDRAESVYF. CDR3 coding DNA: TGTGCCAGCAGCCCAGACAGGGCCGAATCGGTATACTTC.

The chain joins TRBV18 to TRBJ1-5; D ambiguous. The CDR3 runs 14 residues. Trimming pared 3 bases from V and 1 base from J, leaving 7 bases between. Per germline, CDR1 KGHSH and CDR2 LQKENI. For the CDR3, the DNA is TGTGCCAGCTCACCGGAAGTGAGCAATCAGCCCCAGCATTTT. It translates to CASSPEVSNQPQHF.

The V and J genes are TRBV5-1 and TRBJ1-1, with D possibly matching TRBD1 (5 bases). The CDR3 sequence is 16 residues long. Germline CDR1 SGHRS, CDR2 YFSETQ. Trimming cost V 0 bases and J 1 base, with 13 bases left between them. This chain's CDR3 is CASSLEATGGNTEAFF. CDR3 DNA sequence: TGCGCCAGCAGCTTGGAGGCCACAGGTGGGAACACTGAAGCTTTCTTT.

The CDR3 loop is CAWSPGLISTNTEAFF. The CDR3 DNA follows: TGTGCCTGGAGCCCTGGGTTGATTTCAACGAACACTGAAGCTTTCTTT. The V gene is TRBV30, the J gene TRBJ1-1, with D hard to call. Trimming pared 3 bases from V and 1 base from J, leaving 18 bases between. This CDR3 spans 16 amino acids. Germline CDR1 reads GTSNPN; CDR2 reads SVGIG (reference sequence). Supplemented by reference TRBV30 and TRBJ1-1, the full variable domain reads SQTIHQWPATLVQPVGSPLSLECTVEGTSNPNLYWYRQAAGRGLQLLFYSVGIGQISSEVPQNLSASRPQDRQFILSSKKLLLSDSGFYLCAWSPGLISTNTEAFFGQGTRLTVV.

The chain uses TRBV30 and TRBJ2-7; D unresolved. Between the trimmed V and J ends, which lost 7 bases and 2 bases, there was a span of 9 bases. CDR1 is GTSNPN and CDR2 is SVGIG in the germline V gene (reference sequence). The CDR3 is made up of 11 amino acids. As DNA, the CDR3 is TGTGCCTTCACACTTACCTACGAGCAGTACTTC. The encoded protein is CAFTLTYEQYF.

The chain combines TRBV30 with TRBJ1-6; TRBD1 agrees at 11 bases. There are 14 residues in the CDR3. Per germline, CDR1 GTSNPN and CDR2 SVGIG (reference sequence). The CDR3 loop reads CAKRGQGDNSPLHF. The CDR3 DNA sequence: TGTGCTAAGAGGGGACAGGGGGATAATTCACCCCTCCACTTT.

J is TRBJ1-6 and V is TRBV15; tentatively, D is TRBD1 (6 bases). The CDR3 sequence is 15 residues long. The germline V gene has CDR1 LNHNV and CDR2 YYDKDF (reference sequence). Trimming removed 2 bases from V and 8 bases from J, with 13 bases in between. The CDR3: CATSRTGRRDSPLHF. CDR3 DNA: TGTGCCACCAGCAGAACAGGGAGGCGAGATTCACCCCTCCACTTT.

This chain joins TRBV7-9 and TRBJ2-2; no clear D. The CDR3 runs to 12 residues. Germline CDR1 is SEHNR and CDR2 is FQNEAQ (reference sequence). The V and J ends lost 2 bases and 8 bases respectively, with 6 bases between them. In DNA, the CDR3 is TGTGCCAGCAGCTTAAGGAGTGGGGAGCTGTTTTTT. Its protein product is CASSLRSGELFF.

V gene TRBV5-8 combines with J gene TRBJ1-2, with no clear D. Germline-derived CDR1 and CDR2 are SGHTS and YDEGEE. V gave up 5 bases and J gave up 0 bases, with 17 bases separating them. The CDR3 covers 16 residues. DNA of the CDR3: TGTGCCAGCAGTCGGCCGACGGTGAGCGCTAACTATGGCTACACCTTC. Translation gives CASSRPTVSANYGYTF.

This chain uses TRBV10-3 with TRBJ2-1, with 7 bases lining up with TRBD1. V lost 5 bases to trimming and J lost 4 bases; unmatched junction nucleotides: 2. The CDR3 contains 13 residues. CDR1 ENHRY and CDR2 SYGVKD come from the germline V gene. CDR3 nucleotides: TGTGCCATCAGTTCGACAGGGTACAATGAGCAGTTCTTC. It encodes CAISSTGYNEQFF.

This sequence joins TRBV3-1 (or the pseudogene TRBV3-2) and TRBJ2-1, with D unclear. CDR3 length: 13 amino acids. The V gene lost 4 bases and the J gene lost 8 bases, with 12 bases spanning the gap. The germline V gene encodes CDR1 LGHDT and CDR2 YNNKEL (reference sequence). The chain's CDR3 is CASSLGISDEQFF. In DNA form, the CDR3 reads TGTGCCAGCAGCCTTGGAATCTCGGATGAGCAGTTCTTC.